This TCR beta chain came from a study of neurological immune-mediated disorders. The unsorted libraries were generated from a total of 2 million PBMCs, which had been stored in RNAlater at -80 C. TCRdb redid the calling of the 5' RACE reads with MiXCR, one entry per CDR3 protein. The sample yields about 59,000 distinct CDR3 sequences, approximately 4% seen once. This clonotype has a count of ten or more. This sequence was found in a woman aged 30 to 39 with multiple sclerosis. The sample consisted of PBMCs.

This chain's CDR3 is CASRLDRGSTDTQYF. CDR3 DNA sequence: TGTGCCAGCAGATTGGACAGGGGTTCCACAGATACGCAGTATTTT. The chain is built from TRBV7-9 and TRBJ2-3; TRBD1 matches at 9 bases. CDR3 length: 15 amino acids. J was trimmed by 2 bases and V by 6 bases; bases with no gene match: 6. Per germline, CDR1 SEHNR and CDR2 FQNEAQ (reference sequence).